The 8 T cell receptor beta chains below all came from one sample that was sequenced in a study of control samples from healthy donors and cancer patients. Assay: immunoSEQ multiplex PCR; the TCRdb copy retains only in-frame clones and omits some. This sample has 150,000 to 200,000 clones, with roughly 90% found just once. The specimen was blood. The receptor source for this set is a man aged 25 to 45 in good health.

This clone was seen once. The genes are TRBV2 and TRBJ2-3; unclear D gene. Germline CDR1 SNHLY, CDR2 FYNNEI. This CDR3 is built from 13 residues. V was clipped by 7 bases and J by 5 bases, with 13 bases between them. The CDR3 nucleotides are TGTGCCAGCACCGGCCCTGCCCGAGATACGCAGTATTTT. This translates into CASTGPARDTQYF.

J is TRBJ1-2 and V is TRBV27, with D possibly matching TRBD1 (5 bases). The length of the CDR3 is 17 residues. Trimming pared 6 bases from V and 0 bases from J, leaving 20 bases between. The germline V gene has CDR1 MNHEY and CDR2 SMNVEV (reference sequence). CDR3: CASRSQGRDPANYGYTF. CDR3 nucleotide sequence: TGTGCCAGCAGGAGCCAGGGACGGGATCCGGCTAACTATGGCTACACCTTC.

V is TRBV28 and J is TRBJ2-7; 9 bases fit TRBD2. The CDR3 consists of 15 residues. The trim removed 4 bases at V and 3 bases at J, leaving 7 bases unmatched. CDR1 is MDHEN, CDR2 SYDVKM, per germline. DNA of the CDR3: TGTGCCAGCAGTTCCGCCCTAGCGGGGCACTACGAGCAGTACTTC. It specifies CASSSALAGHYEQYF. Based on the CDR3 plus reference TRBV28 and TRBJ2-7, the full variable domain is DVKVTQSSRYLVKRTGEKVFLECVQDMDHENMFWYRQDPGLGLRLIYFSYDVKMKEKGDIPEGYSVSREKKERFSLILESASTNQTSMYLCASSSALAGHYEQYFGPGTRLTVT.

As DNA, the CDR3 is TGTGCCAGCAGGGGGACAGGGCCCTACGAGCAGTACTTC. It encodes CASRGTGPYEQYF. This chain joins TRBV28 and TRBJ2-7; the match to TRBD1 covers 9 bases. CDR1 is MDHEN and CDR2 is SYDVKM in the germline V gene. This CDR3 is 13 amino acids long. V trimming: 6 bases; J trimming: 2 bases; junction bases outside the gene matches: 2.

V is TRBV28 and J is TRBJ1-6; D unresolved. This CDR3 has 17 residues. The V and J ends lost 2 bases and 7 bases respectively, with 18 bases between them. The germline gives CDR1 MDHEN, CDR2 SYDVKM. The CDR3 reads CASSLNMIGRLNSPLHF. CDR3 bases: TGTGCCAGCAGTTTAAATATGATTGGACGGCTGAATTCACCCCTCCACTTT. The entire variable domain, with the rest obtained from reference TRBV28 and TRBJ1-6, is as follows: DVKVTQSSRYLVKRTGEKVFLECVQDMDHENMFWYRQDPGLGLRLIYFSYDVKMKEKGDIPEGYSVSREKKERFSLILESASTNQTSMYLCASSLNMIGRLNSPLHFGNGTRLTVT.

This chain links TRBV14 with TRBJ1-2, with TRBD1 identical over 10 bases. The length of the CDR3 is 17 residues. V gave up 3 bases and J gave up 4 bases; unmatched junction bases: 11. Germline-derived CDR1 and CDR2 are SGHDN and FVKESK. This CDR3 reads CASSHTGTGVFSYGYTF. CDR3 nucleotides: TGTGCCAGCAGCCATACCGGGACAGGGGTTTTTAGCTATGGCTACACCTTC.

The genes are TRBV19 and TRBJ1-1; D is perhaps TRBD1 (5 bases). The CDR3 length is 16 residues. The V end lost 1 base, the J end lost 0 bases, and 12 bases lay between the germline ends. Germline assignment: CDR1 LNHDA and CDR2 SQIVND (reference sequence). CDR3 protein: CASSIAQTAMNTEAFF. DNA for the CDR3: TGTGCCAGTAGTATAGCCCAGACAGCCATGAACACTGAAGCTTTCTTT.

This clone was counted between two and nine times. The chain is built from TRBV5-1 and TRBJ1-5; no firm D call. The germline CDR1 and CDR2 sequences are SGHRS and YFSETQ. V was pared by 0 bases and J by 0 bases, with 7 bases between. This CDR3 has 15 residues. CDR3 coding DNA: TGCGCCAGCAGCTTGGAAGGAATTAGCAATCAGCCCCAGCATTTT. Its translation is CASSLEGISNQPQHF.